The 30 T cell receptor beta chains given below trace back to one sample, sequenced in a study of PD-L1 blockade in urothelial cancer. TCRdb's table, derived via immunoSEQ multiplex PCR, lists solely in-frame clones and lacks some. The table records more than 95,000 clones, about 89% of them present only once. Time point noted: peripheral blood 6 weeks after treatment start. Material: PBMCs, obtained around atezolizumab (anti-PD-L1) treatment. The receptors originated from a man aged 60-69 years with urothelial cancer.

In this sample, this clone turned up a few times. The chain uses TRBV7-9 and TRBJ1-5; D not certain. V gave up 2 bases and J gave up 2 bases, with 7 bases separating them. Germline V lookup: CDR1 SEHNR, CDR2 FQNEAQ (reference sequence). The CDR3 extends over 14 amino acids. CDR3 DNA: TGTGCCAGCAGCTTAAGCGATGGCAATCAGCCCCAGCATTTT. Protein product: CASSLSDGNQPQHF.

As concerns this clone: Other nucleotide sequences from this sample produce the same CDR3. V is TRBV5-5 and J is TRBJ2-7, with 10 bases that match TRBD2. The CDR3 has 15 amino acids. J lost 3 bases, V lost 0 bases, and 3 bases had no gene match. Germline CDR1 reads SGHKS; CDR2 reads YYEKEE (reference sequence). CDR3 nucleotides: TGTGCCAGCAGCTTGGGACTAGCGGGTCTCTACGAGCAGTACTTC. This encodes CASSLGLAGLYEQYF.

The rearrangement uses TRBV6-5 and TRBJ2-5; 9 positions agree with TRBD1. V shed 1 base and J 4 bases; nucleotides not matched to a gene: 4. The CDR3 sequence is 15 residues long. The germline gives CDR1 MNHEY, CDR2 SVGAGI. CDR3 nucleotides: TGTGCCAGCAGTTACTGGGACAGGGTTCGAGAGACCCAGTACTTC. Translated, it gives CASSYWDRVRETQYF.

The chain joins TRBV29-1 to TRBJ1-2; 7 positions match TRBD1. The CDR3 length is 15 residues. V shed 6 bases and J 8 bases; nucleotides not matched to a gene: 18. Germline V gives CDR1 SQVTM, CDR2 ANQGSEA. This CDR3 is CSVASGTDHSSGYTF. CDR3 bases: TGCAGCGTAGCTTCCGGGACAGATCATAGTTCCGGCTACACCTTC.

This clone showed up just once. This chain links TRBV9 with TRBJ2-1, with 7 positions matching TRBD2. V gave up 3 bases and J gave up 6 bases; unmatched junction bases: 9. Germline values: CDR1 SGDLS, CDR2 YYNGEE. CDR3 length: 15 residues. CDR3 DNA: TGTGCCAGCAGCGGATCTGGCGGGAGAGGCAATGAGCAGTTCTTC. Its protein product is CASSGSGGRGNEQFF.

This chain uses TRBV7-3 with TRBJ1-3; the D gene is possibly TRBD1 (5 bases). Trimming took off 5 bases at V and 2 bases at J, with 16 bases between the two ends. The CDR3 runs 16 residues. Germline assignment: CDR1 SGHTA and CDR2 FQGTGA. The CDR3 DNA reads TGTGCCAGCAGCCCCAACCTCAGACAGACTGGAAACACCATATATTTT. Encoded protein: CASSPNLRQTGNTIYF.

The gene calls are TRBV29-1 and TRBJ2-7; 8 bases map to TRBD2. V shed 7 bases and J 3 bases; nucleotides not matched to a gene: 5. This CDR3 has 12 residues. The germline V gene encodes CDR1 SQVTM and CDR2 ANQGSEA. The CDR3 sequence: CSGSGSNYEQYF. CDR3 nucleotide sequence: TGCAGCGGGAGCGGGAGTAACTACGAGCAGTACTTC.

The genes are TRBV6-5 and TRBJ2-7; 10 nucleotides agree with TRBD2. The CDR3 consists of 15 residues. Germline CDR1 MNHEY, CDR2 SVGAGI. J was trimmed by 4 bases and V by 6 bases; bases with no gene match: 9. The CDR3 nucleotides read TGTGCCAGCAGGGCAGCGGGAGGGCCTCTATACGAGCAGTACTTC. This sequence encodes CASRAAGGPLYEQYF.

The V and J genes are TRBV28 and TRBJ2-7, with D unresolved. Germline V gene sequence: CDR1 MDHEN, CDR2 SYDVKM. The CDR3 consists of 13 residues. V was shortened by 2 bases and J by 3 bases, with 8 bases between the two germline ends. The CDR3 reads CASSLGASYEQYF. The CDR3 nucleotides are TGTGCCAGCAGTTTAGGCGCTAGCTACGAGCAGTACTTC.

The genes are TRBV18 and TRBJ2-7; TRBD1 agrees at 7 bases. CDR3 length equals 13 residues. Germline lookup yields CDR1 KGHSH and CDR2 LQKENI. V was pared by 5 bases and J by 3 bases, with 4 bases of the junction left unmatched. The CDR3 nucleotides read TGTGCCAGCTCAGGGACAGAGCACTACGAGCAGTACTTC. Protein sequence: CASSGTEHYEQYF.

This chain links TRBV11-2 with TRBJ2-5; TRBD1 might be the D (5 bases). Germline V gene sequence: CDR1 SGHAT, CDR2 FQNNGV. The CDR3 totals 15 residues. V lost 0 bases and J 5 bases, leaving 13 bases between the germline ends. The CDR3 region has the DNA TGTGCCAGCAGCTTAGATGGGGCCCCCAGGGAGACCCAGTACTTC. Amino acid sequence: CASSLDGAPRETQYF. The entire variable domain, with the rest obtained from reference TRBV11-2 and TRBJ2-5, is as follows: EAGVAQSPRYKIIEKRQSVAFWCNPISGHATLYWYQQILGQGPKLLIQFQNNGVVDDSQLPKDRFSAERLKGVDSTLKIQPAKLEDSAVYLCASSLDGAPRETQYFGPGTRLLVL.

V is TRBV7-9 and J is TRBJ2-7; D call uncertain. CDR1 is SEHNR, CDR2 FQNEAQ, per germline (reference sequence). Trimming removed 2 bases from V and 0 bases from J, with 5 bases in between. The length of the CDR3 is 13 residues. This CDR3 reads CASSLSPSYEQYF. The CDR3 DNA sequence: TGTGCCAGCAGCTTATCTCCCTCCTACGAGCAGTACTTC.

The gene calls are TRBV6-6 and TRBJ1-2; TRBD1 matches 10 bases. CDR1 and CDR2 from the germline V gene are MNHNY and SVGAGI (reference sequence). This CDR3 contains 13 residues. Losses at the gene ends were 6 bases for V and 3 bases for J; bases not matched to a gene: 1. The CDR3, as DNA: TGTGCCAGCAGGGGGACAGGGGACTATGGCTACACCTTC. Protein: CASRGTGDYGYTF.

The chain combines TRBV5-1 with TRBJ2-3, with 10 bases matching TRBD2. V shed 2 bases and J 2 bases; nucleotides not matched to a gene: 11. The CDR3 spans 18 residues. In germline, CDR1 is SGHRS, CDR2 YFSETQ. The CDR3 DNA reads TGCGCCAGCAGCTTCATGGGGATAGCGGGGGGTCTCACAGATACGCAGTATTTT. Its protein product is CASSFMGIAGGLTDTQYF. Supplemented by reference TRBV5-1 and TRBJ2-3, the full variable domain reads KAGVTQTPRYLIKTRGQQVTLSCSPISGHRSVSWYQQTPGQGLQFLFEYFSETQRNKGNFPGRFSGRQFSNSRSEMNVSTLELGDSALYLCASSFMGIAGGLTDTQYFGPGTRLTVL.

The chain is built from TRBV4-3 and TRBJ2-7; a possible D gene is TRBD1 (5 bases). The V gene lost 0 bases and the J gene lost 3 bases, with 15 bases spanning the gap. The germline V gene has CDR1 LGHNA and CDR2 YSLEER. This CDR3 has 16 residues. DNA for the CDR3: TGCGCCAGCAGCCAAGATGTGTCAGGGATAGGCTACGAGCAGTACTTC. Translated: CASSQDVSGIGYEQYF.

The rearrangement uses TRBV6-1 and TRBJ2-3, with no clear D. CDR3 length: 12 residues. Looked up from germline, CDR1 is MNHNS and CDR2 is SASEGT. With 4 bases removed from V and 2 bases from J, the gap between germline ends came to 4 bases. CDR3 amino acids: CASSADTDTQYF. DNA of the CDR3: TGTGCCAGCAGTGCAGACACAGATACGCAGTATTTT.

This sequence joins TRBV6-6 and TRBJ1-5; weak D call: TRBD1 (5 bases). CDR3 length: 14 amino acids. In germline, CDR1 is MNHNY, CDR2 SVGAGI (reference sequence). Trimming removed 5 bases at V and 0 bases at J, with 8 bases between. This chain's CDR3 is CASSTRDSNQPQHF. The CDR3 nucleotides read TGTGCCAGCAGTACCAGGGATAGCAATCAGCCCCAGCATTTT.

This clone occurred a few times. The chain has TRBV6-6 and TRBJ2-7; tentatively, D is TRBD1 (6 bases). CDR1 is MNHNY and CDR2 is SVGAGI in the germline V gene (reference sequence). The V end lost 0 bases, the J end lost 2 bases, and 11 bases lay between the germline ends. There are 15 residues in the CDR3. The CDR3 loop is CASSYSDRLTYEQYF. The CDR3 DNA reads TGTGCCAGCAGTTACTCCGACAGGTTGACCTACGAGCAGTACTTC.

V gene TRBV18 combines with J gene TRBJ2-6; 7 positions match TRBD1. This CDR3 is 17 amino acids long. V shed 5 bases, J shed 2 bases, and the junction held 9 bases outside the gene matches. The V gene's germline CDR1 is KGHSH and CDR2 LQKENI. As DNA, the CDR3 is TGTGCCAGCTCAAGAGACAGGGCCGTCACTGGGGCCAACGTCCTGACTTTC. Its protein product is CASSRDRAVTGANVLTF.

This clone was counted only a few times. The chain links TRBV9 to TRBJ1-5; D is unclear. Germline loops: CDR1 SGDLS, CDR2 YYNGEE. There are 14 residues in the CDR3. V lost 4 bases to trimming and J lost 7 bases, with 15 bases between them. The CDR3 sequence is CASSMRPDAQPQHF. For the CDR3, the DNA is TGTGCCAGCAGCATGAGGCCTGACGCCCAGCCCCAGCATTTT.

The chain joins TRBV6-6 to TRBJ2-7; possibly TRBD1 for D (5 bases). This CDR3 comprises 15 residues. CDR1 MNHNY and CDR2 SVGAGI come from the germline V gene (reference sequence). V lost 0 bases, J lost 0 bases, and 9 bases lay in between. CDR3 nucleotide sequence: TGTGCCAGCAGTTACTCTCCGGACATCTCCTACGAGCAGTACTTC. Its translation is CASSYSPDISYEQYF.

The V call is TRBV18, the J call TRBJ1-3; 7 positions agree with TRBD1. The V gene's germline CDR1 is KGHSH and CDR2 LQKENI. The ends lost 8 bases at V and 2 bases at J; junction bases unmatched: 3. The CDR3 loop spans 13 amino acids. The CDR3 here is CASTGTAGNTIYF. The CDR3 DNA follows: TGTGCCAGCACCGGGACAGCTGGAAACACCATATATTTT.

The V call is TRBV6-6, the J call TRBJ2-1; perhaps TRBD2 as D (6 bases). Trimming took 8 bases from V and 8 from J, leaving 19 bases between them. The CDR3 runs 14 residues. Germline lookup yields CDR1 MNHNY and CDR2 SVGAGI (reference sequence). In DNA form, the CDR3 reads TGTGCCAGCGTAGGGACTTGGGGCTCGCATGAGCAGTTCTTC. Protein sequence: CASVGTWGSHEQFF.

CDR3 residues: CASRGRVGSGNQPQHF. CDR3 bases: TGTGCCAGTAGGGGCAGGGTAGGGTCTGGGAATCAGCCCCAGCATTTT. The genes are TRBV19 and TRBJ1-5, with D perhaps TRBD1 (5 bases). V was clipped by 6 bases and J by 4 bases, with 19 bases between them. In germline, CDR1 is LNHDA, CDR2 SQIVND (reference sequence). The CDR3 covers 16 residues.

The chain employs TRBV19 and TRBJ1-1; 10 nucleotides align to TRBD1. The CDR3 consists of 16 residues. Germline CDR1 reads LNHDA; CDR2 reads SQIVND (reference sequence). V trimming: 5 bases; J trimming: 6 bases; junction bases outside the gene matches: 12. CDR3 residues: CASSLLKGQGRAEAFF. DNA for the CDR3: TGTGCCAGTAGTTTGCTAAAGGGACAGGGGAGAGCTGAAGCTTTCTTT.

The rearrangement joins TRBV25-1 to TRBJ2-7; D remains ambiguous. CDR3 size: 11 residues. Trimming cost V 10 bases and J 2 bases, with 9 bases left between them. The germline V gene has CDR1 MGHDK and CDR2 SYGVNS. CDR3 nucleotides: TGTGCCACCAGACAAGCCTACGAGCAGTACTTC. Translating gives CATRQAYEQYF.

V usage is TRBV21-1 and J usage is TRBJ1-1; TRBD1, the D gene given by the table, was not confirmed from the DNA. TRBV21-1 is designated a pseudogene. The CDR3 has 15 amino acids. The CDR3 protein is CASSRKPGMNTEAFF. DNA for the CDR3: TGTGCCAGCAGCCGAAAGCCAGGGATGAACACTGAAGCTTTCTTT.

V is TRBV5-4 and J is TRBJ2-7; TRBD1 matches at 7 bases. From germline, CDR1 is SGHNT and CDR2 YYREEE (reference sequence). The CDR3 length is 15 residues. Trimming removed 0 bases from V and 4 bases from J; junction bases left unmatched: 7. CDR3 coding DNA: TGTGCCAGCAGCTTGGGACAGGGAAGTATTTACGAGCAGTACTTC. Amino acids: CASSLGQGSIYEQYF.

Comments on this clone: Other DNA sequences from this sample encode an identical CDR3 as well. The chain combines TRBV20-1 with TRBJ2-7; D call uncertain. Trimming took off 0 bases at V and 3 bases at J, with 3 bases between the two ends. Germline CDR1 and CDR2: DFQATT and SNEGSKA (reference sequence). The CDR3 contains 11 residues. The DNA of the CDR3 is TGCAGTGCTAGAGACCTCTACGAGCAGTACTTC. Its protein product is CSARDLYEQYF.

The V gene is TRBV11-2, the J gene TRBJ2-2, with D perhaps matching TRBD1 (6 bases). Germline CDR1 SGHAT, CDR2 FQNNGV. V was cut by 4 bases and J by 5 bases, with 14 bases left in between. This CDR3 comprises 15 residues. CDR3 coding DNA: TGTGCCAGCAGCTGGGGGACAAGCCGGACCGGGGAGCTGTTTTTT. It yields the protein CASSWGTSRTGELFF.